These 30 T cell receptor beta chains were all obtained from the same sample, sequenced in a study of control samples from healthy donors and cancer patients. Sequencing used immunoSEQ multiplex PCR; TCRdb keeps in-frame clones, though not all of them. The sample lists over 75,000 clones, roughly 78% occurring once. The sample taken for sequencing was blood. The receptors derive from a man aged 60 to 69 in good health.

The CDR3 loop is CATQSAQEQFF. Written as DNA, the CDR3 is TGTGCCACTCAGTCGGCCCAGGAGCAGTTCTTC. The chain links TRBV24-1 to TRBJ2-1; D is undetermined. The CDR3 extends over 11 amino acids. CDR1 KGHDR and CDR2 SFDVKD come from the germline V gene. The V and J ends lost 10 bases and 10 bases respectively, with 13 bases between them.

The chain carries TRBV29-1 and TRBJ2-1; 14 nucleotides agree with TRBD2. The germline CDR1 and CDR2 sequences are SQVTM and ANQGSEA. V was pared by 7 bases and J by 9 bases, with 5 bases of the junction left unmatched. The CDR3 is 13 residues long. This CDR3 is CSARLAGGGEQFF. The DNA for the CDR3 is TGCAGCGCGAGACTAGCGGGAGGGGGTGAGCAGTTCTTC.

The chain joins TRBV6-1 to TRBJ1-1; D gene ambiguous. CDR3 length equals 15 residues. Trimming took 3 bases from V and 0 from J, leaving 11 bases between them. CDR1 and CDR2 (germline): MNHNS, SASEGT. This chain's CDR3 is CASSDKGYMNTEAFF. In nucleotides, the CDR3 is TGTGCCAGCAGTGACAAGGGATACATGAACACTGAAGCTTTCTTT.

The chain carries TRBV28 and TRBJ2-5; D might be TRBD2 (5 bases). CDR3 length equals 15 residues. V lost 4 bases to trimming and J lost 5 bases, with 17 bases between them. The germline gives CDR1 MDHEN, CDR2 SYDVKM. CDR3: CASSSSDWGKETQYF. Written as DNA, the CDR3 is TGTGCCAGCAGTTCCTCGGACTGGGGAAAGGAGACCCAGTACTTC.

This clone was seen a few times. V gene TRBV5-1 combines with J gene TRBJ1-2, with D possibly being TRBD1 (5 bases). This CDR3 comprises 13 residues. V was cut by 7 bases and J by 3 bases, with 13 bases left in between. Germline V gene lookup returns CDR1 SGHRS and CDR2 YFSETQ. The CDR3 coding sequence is TGCGCCAGCGCCCCCAGGGACGACTATGGCTACACCTTC. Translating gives CASAPRDDYGYTF.

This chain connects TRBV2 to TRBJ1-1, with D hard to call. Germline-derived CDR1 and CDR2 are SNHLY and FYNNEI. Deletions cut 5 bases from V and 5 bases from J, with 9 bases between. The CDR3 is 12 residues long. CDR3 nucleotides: TGTGCCAGCAGTCCCGTGGGGACTGAAGCTTTCTTT. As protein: CASSPVGTEAFF.

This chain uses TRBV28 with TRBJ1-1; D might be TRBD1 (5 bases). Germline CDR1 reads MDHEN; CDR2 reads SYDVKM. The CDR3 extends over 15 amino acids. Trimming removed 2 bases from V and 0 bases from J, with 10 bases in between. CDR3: CASSLPGRLNTEAFF. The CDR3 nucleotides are TGTGCCAGCAGTTTACCGGGACGGTTGAACACTGAAGCTTTCTTT.

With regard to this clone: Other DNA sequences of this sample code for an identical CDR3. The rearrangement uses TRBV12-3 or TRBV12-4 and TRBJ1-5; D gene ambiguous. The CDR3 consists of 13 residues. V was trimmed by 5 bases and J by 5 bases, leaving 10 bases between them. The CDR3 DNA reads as TGTGCCAGCAGTCCTGGGGTTTATCAGCCCCAGCATTTT. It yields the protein CASSPGVYQPQHF.

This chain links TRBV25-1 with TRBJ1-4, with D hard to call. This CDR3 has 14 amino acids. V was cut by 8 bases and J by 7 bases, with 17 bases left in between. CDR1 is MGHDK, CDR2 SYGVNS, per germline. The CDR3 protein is CASSRTSRSEKLFF. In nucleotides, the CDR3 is TGTGCCAGCTCGCGGACCTCACGGAGTGAAAAACTGTTTTTT. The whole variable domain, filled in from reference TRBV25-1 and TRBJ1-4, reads EADIYQTPRYLVIGTGKKITLECSQTMGHDKMYWYQQDPGMELHLIHYSYGVNSTEKGDLSSESTVSRIRTEHFPLTLESARPSHTSQYLCASSRTSRSEKLFFGSGTQLSVL.

The CDR3 nucleotides are TGCGCCAGCAGCCAAATCCAGGGACAGGGGCCCTCCTACGAGCAGTACTTC. It yields the protein CASSQIQGQGPSYEQYF. The chain employs TRBV4-1 and TRBJ2-7, with 10 bases that match TRBD1. Per germline, CDR1 MGHRA and CDR2 YSYEKL. The CDR3 is made up of 17 amino acids. V shed 2 bases, J shed 0 bases, and the junction held 7 bases outside the gene matches.

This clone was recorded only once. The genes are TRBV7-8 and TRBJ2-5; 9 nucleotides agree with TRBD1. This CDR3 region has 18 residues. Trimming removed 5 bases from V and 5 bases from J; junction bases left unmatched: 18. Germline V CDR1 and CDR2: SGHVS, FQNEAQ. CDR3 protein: CASSPNPPGQGLRETQYF. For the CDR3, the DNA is TGTGCCAGCAGCCCTAACCCACCGGGACAGGGTCTGCGGGAGACCCAGTACTTC.

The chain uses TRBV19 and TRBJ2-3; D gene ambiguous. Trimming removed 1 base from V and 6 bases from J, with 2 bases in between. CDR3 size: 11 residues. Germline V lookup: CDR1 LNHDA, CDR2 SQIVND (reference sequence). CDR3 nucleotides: TGTGCCAGTAGTATAGTTGATACGCAGTATTTT. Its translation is CASSIVDTQYF.

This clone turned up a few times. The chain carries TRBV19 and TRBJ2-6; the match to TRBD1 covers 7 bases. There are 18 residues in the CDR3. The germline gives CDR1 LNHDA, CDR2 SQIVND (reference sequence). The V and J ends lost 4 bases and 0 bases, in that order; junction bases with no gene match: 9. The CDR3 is CASSRDSMTSSGANVLTF. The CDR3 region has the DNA TGTGCCAGTAGTAGGGACAGTATGACAAGCTCTGGGGCCAACGTCCTGACTTTC. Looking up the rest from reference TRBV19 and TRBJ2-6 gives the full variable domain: DGGITQSPKYLFRKEGQNVTLSCEQNLNHDAMYWYRQDPGQGLRLIYYSQIVNDFQKGDIAEGYSVSREKKESFPLTVTSAQKNPTAFYLCASSRDSMTSSGANVLTFGAGSRLTVL.

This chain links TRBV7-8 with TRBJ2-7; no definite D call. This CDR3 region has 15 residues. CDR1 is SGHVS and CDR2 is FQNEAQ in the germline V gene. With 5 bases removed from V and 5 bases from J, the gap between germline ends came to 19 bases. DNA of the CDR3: TGTGCCAGCAGCCCCAGGCGATCTAACTTGAACGAGCAGTACTTC. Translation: CASSPRRSNLNEQYF.

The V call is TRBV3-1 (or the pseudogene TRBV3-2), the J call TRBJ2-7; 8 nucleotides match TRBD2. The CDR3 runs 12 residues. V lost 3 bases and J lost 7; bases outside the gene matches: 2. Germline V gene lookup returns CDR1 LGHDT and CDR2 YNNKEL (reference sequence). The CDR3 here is CASSHPGGEQYF. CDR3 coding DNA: TGTGCCAGCAGCCACCCGGGGGGGGAGCAGTACTTC.

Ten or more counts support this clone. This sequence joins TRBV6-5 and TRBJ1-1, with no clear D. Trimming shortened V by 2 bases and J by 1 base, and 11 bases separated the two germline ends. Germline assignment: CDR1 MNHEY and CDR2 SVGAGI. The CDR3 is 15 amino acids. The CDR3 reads CASSYDSTPNTEAFF. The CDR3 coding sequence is TGTGCCAGCAGTTACGACTCAACACCGAACACTGAAGCTTTCTTT.

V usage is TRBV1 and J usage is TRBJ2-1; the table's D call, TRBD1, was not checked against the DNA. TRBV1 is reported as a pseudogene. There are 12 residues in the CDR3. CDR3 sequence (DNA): TGCACCAGCAGCCCCAGTTACAATGAGCAGTTCTTC. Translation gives CTSSPSYNEQFF.

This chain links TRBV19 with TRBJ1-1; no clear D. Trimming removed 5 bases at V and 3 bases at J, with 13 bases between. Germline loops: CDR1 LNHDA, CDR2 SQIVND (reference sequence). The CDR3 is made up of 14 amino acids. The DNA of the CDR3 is TGTGCCAGTAGTTTTTTGGGCCAGGACACTGAAGCTTTCTTT. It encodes CASSFLGQDTEAFF.

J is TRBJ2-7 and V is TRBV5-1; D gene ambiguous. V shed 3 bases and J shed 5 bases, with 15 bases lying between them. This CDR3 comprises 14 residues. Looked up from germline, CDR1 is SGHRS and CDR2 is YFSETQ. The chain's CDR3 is CASSSQDESDEQYF. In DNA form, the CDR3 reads TGCGCCAGCAGCTCCCAAGACGAGTCGGACGAGCAGTACTTC.

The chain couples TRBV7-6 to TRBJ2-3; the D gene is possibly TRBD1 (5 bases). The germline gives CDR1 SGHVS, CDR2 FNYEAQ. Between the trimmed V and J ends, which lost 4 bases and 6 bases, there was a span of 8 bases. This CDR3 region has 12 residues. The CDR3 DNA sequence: TGTGCCAGCAGCTCTTACAGGGATACGCAGTATTTT. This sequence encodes CASSSYRDTQYF.

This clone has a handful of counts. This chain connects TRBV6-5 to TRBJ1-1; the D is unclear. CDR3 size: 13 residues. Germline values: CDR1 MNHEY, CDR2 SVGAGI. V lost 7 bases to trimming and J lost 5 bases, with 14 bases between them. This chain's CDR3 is CASTPGRGTEAFF. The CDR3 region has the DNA TGTGCCAGCACGCCCGGGAGAGGGACTGAAGCTTTCTTT.

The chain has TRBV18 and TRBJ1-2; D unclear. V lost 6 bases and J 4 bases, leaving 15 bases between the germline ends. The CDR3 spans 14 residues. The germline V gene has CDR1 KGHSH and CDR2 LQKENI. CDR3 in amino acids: CASSPMRDSYGYTF. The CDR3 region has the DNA TGTGCCAGCTCCCCAATGAGAGATAGCTATGGCTACACCTTC.

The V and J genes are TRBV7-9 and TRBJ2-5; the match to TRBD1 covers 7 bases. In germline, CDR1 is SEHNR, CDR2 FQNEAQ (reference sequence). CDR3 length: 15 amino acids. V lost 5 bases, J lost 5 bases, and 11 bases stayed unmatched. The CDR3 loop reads CASSVRQGFGETQYF. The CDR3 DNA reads TGTGCCAGCAGCGTCCGACAGGGATTTGGGGAGACCCAGTACTTC.

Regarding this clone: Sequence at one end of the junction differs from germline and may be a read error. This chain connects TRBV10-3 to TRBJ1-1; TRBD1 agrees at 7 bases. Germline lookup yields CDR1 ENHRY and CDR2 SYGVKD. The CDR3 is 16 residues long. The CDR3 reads CAISEWKTGENTEAFF. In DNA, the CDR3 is TGTGCCATCAGCGAGTGGAAAACAGGGGAAAACACTGAAGCTTTCTTT.

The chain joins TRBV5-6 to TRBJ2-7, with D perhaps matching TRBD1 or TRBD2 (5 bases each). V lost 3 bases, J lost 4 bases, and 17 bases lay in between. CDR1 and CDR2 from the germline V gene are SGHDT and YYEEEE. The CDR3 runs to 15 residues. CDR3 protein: CASSSETGLPYEQYF. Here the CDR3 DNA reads TGTGCCAGCAGCTCCGAAACGGGGCTTCCTTACGAGCAGTACTTC. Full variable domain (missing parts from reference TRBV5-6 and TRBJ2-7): DAGVTQSPTHLIKTRGQQVTLRCSPKSGHDTVSWYQQALGQGPQFIFQYYEEEERQRGNFPDRFSGHQFPNYSSELNVNALLLGDSALYLCASSSETGLPYEQYFGPGTRLTVT.

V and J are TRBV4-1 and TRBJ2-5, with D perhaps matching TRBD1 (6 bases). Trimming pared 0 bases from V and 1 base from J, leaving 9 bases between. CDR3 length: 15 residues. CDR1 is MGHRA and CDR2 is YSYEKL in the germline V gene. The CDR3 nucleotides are TGCGCCAGCAGCCAAGATGGCAGGGGCCAAGAGACCCAGTACTTC. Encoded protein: CASSQDGRGQETQYF.

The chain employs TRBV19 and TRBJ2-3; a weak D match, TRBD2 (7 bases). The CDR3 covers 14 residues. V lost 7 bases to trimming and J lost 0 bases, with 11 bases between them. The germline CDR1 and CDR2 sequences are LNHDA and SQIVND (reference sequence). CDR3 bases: TGTGCCAGTAAAAAGGGGGGGAGCACAGATACGCAGTATTTT. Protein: CASKKGGSTDTQYF.

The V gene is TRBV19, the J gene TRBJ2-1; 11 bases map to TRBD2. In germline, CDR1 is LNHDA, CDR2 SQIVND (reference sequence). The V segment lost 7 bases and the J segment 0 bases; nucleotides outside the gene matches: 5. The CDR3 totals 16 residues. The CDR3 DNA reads TGTGCCAGTAAGCCTAGCGGGGGGACCTCCTACAATGAGCAGTTCTTC. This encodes CASKPSGGTSYNEQFF.

In nucleotides, the CDR3 is TGCGCCAGCAGGAGGGGACAGAGAAATGAAAAACTGTTTTTT. Translated: CASRRGQRNEKLFF. The genes are TRBV5-1 and TRBJ1-4; 7 bases line up with TRBD1. The CDR3 loop spans 14 amino acids. Germline V gene lookup returns CDR1 SGHRS and CDR2 YFSETQ. V lost 5 bases, J lost 5 bases, and 6 bases stayed unmatched.

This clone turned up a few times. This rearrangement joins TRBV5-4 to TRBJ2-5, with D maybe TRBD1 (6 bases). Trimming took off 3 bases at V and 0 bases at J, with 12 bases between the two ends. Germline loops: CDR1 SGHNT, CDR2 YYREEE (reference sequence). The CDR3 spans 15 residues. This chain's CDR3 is CASSSNQGYQETQYF. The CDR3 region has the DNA TGTGCCAGCAGCTCGAACCAGGGGTACCAAGAGACCCAGTACTTC.